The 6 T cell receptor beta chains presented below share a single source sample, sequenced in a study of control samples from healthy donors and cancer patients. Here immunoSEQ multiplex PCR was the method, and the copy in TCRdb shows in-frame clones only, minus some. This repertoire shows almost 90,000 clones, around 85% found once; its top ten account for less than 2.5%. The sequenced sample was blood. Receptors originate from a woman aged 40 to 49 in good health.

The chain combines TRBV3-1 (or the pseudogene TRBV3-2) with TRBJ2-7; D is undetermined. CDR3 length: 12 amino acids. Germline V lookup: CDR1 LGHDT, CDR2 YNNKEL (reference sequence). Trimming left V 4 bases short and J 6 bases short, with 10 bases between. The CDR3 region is CASSRLRPEQYF. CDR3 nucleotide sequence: TGTGCCAGCAGCCGGCTAAGACCCGAGCAGTACTTC.

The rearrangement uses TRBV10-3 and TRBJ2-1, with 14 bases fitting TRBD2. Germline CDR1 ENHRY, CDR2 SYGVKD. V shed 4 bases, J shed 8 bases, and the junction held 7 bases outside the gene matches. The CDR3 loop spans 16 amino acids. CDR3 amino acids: CAISAQPGLAGDEQFF. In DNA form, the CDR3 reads TGTGCCATCAGTGCCCAACCGGGACTAGCGGGGGATGAGCAGTTCTTC.

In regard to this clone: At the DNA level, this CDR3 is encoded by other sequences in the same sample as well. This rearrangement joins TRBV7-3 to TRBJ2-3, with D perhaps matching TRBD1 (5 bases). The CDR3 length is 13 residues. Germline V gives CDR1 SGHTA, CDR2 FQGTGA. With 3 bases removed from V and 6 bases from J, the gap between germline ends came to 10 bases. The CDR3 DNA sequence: TGTGCCAGCAGCTTGGGTAGGGGCGATACGCAGTATTTT. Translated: CASSLGRGDTQYF.

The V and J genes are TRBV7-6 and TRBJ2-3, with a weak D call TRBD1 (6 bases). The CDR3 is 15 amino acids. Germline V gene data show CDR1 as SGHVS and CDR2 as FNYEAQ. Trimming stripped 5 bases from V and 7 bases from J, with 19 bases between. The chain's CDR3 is CASSLGAQPKNTQYF. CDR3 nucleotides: TGTGCCAGCAGCCTGGGGGCCCAACCAAAGAATACGCAGTATTTT. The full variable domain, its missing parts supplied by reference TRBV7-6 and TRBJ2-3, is GAGVSQSPRYKVTKRGQDVALRCDPISGHVSLYWYRQALGQGPEFLTYFNYEAQQDKSGLPNDRFSAERPEGSISTLTIQRTEQRDSAMYRCASSLGAQPKNTQYFGPGTRLTVL.

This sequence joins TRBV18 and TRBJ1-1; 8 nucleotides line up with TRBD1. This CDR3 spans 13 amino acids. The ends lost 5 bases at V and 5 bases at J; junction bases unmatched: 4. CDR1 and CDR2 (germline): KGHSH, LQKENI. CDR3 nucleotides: TGTGCCAGCTCATCGGACAGGGTAACTGAAGCTTTCTTT. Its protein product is CASSSDRVTEAFF.

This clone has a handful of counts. The CDR3, as DNA: TGCAGGGGATCCGCTTCCATTGGCCGTGGTGCGGGGCTCGAGAATAACACCGGGGAGCTGTTTTTT. This sequence encodes CRGSASIGRGAGLENNTGELFF. The J gene is TRBJ2-2, the V gene TRBV29-1; possible D gene TRBD2, 6 bases. The CDR3 consists of 22 residues. CDR1 SQVTM and CDR2 ANQGSEA come from the germline V gene.